The next 13 T cell receptor beta chains were all read from a single sample in a study of shared clonotypes between healthy human individuals. The data were produced by immunoSEQ multiplex PCR, yet TCRdb's version contains in-frame clones alone and is incomplete. The sample records roughly 1,600,000 clones, approximately 98.5% being singletons. Material for sequencing was naive CD4+ T cells sorted from blood. Noted subset: CD45RA+ positively selected. These receptors were taken from a man aged 25-45 years in good health.

The chain recombines TRBV28 with TRBJ1-2; tentatively, D is TRBD1 (5 bases). With 6 bases removed from V and 3 bases from J, the gap between germline ends came to 26 bases. The CDR3 is 18 amino acids. Germline V gene lookup returns CDR1 MDHEN and CDR2 SYDVKM. Here the CDR3 reads CASRPLTGTQGFDYGYTF. Here the CDR3 DNA reads TGTGCCAGCAGGCCGCTTACTGGGACTCAAGGGTTCGACTATGGCTACACCTTC.

The chain has TRBV10-1 and TRBJ2-5, with a possible D match to TRBD1 (5 bases). V was cut by 5 bases and J by 2 bases, with 9 bases left in between. Germline values: CDR1 WNHNN, CDR2 SYGVQD (reference sequence). This CDR3 spans 13 amino acids. CDR3 DNA sequence: TGCGCCAGCAGTCGGAACAGGCAAGAGACCCAGTACTTC. Its translation: CASSRNRQETQYF.

The V call is TRBV7-9, the J call TRBJ2-1; D possibly corresponds to TRBD2 (6 bases). The CDR3 contains 10 residues. The germline CDR1 and CDR2 sequences are SEHNR and FQNEAQ (reference sequence). Trimming removed 6 bases at V and 15 bases at J, with 12 bases between. CDR3 loop: CASRGGNWFF. The CDR3 nucleotides are TGTGCCAGCAGAGGAGGGAACTGGTTCTTC.

The chain couples TRBV18 to TRBJ2-2, with D uncertain. Trimming stripped 5 bases from V and 4 bases from J, with 5 bases between. Germline V CDR1 and CDR2: KGHSH, LQKENI. The CDR3 runs to 12 residues. The CDR3 coding sequence is TGTGCCAGCTCAAGATTCACCGGGGAGCTGTTTTTT. This translates into CASSRFTGELFF.

J is TRBJ1-4 and V is TRBV5-1, with D possibly TRBD1 on 6 matching bases. Germline CDR1 SGHRS, CDR2 YFSETQ. With 0 bases removed from V and 7 bases from J, the gap between germline ends came to 19 bases. This CDR3 comprises 17 residues. Here the CDR3 DNA reads TGCGCCAGCAGCTTGGTAGGGGTATCGGGGGCGAGTGAAAAACTGTTTTTT. Protein: CASSLVGVSGASEKLFF.

V gene TRBV7-9 combines with J gene TRBJ1-3, with D uncertain. This CDR3 spans 15 amino acids. Deletions cut 6 bases from V and 1 base from J, with 13 bases between. CDR1 and CDR2 (germline): SEHNR, FQNEAQ (reference sequence). CDR3 region: CASRPSWGSGNTIYF. CDR3 DNA sequence: TGTGCCAGCAGGCCTTCGTGGGGATCTGGAAACACCATATATTTT.

The rearrangement joins TRBV9 to TRBJ2-1, with 8 bases identical to TRBD2. The V gene's germline CDR1 is SGDLS and CDR2 YYNGEE. With 1 base clipped from V and 8 bases from J, the junction kept 20 bases outside the gene matches. The CDR3 sequence is 19 residues long. CDR3 nucleotides: TGTGCCAGCAGCGTATCCGTGGCCCCGGGACTAGGGGTTATGGATGAGCAGTTCTTC. It translates to CASSVSVAPGLGVMDEQFF.

This chain joins TRBV29-1 and TRBJ2-1; D possibly corresponds to TRBD2 (5 bases). The CDR3 extends over 14 amino acids. Germline lookup yields CDR1 SQVTM and CDR2 ANQGSEA. The germline V and J ends were trimmed by 7 bases and 10 bases, with 23 bases remaining between them. The CDR3 sequence is CSAWESGSGIEQFF. CDR3 nucleotides: TGCAGCGCTTGGGAAAGCGGTTCGGGCATCGAGCAGTTCTTC.

This chain joins TRBV10-3 and TRBJ2-1; 12 bases agree with TRBD2. The length of the CDR3 is 15 residues. Germline V gene sequence: CDR1 ENHRY, CDR2 SYGVKD. V lost 8 bases, J lost 9 bases, and 11 bases stayed unmatched. In DNA form, the CDR3 reads TGTGCCATCGGACCGACTAGCGGGGGTACTCGTGAGCAGTTCTTC. It specifies CAIGPTSGGTREQFF.

This sequence joins TRBV9 and TRBJ1-2, with TRBD1 matching 7 bases. CDR1 SGDLS and CDR2 YYNGEE come from the germline V gene. Trimming removed 3 bases from V and 7 bases from J; junction bases left unmatched: 9. The CDR3 totals 14 residues. For the CDR3, the DNA is TGTGCCAGCAGCGACAGGGGTTTCAAAGGTGGCTACACCTTC. It is translated as CASSDRGFKGGYTF.

The chain recombines TRBV28 with TRBJ1-5; D is uncertain. This CDR3 comprises 13 residues. Trimming removed 5 bases from V and 7 bases from J, with 12 bases in between. CDR1 is MDHEN, CDR2 SYDVKM, per germline. The DNA for the CDR3 is TGTGCCAGCAGTAGAGGAGTCAGGCAGCCCCAGCATTTT. This codes for CASSRGVRQPQHF.

V and J are TRBV11-2 and TRBJ2-1, with a weak D call TRBD1 (6 bases). This CDR3 is 11 amino acids long. Per the germline V gene, CDR1 is SGHAT and CDR2 is FQNNGV. Trimming left V 9 bases short and J 8 bases short, with 11 bases between. The CDR3 nucleotides are TGTGCCAGGTTACAGGGCTATGAGCAGTTCTTC. Protein: CARLQGYEQFF.

This clone was observed once. This chain links TRBV28 with TRBJ2-7; D unclear. This CDR3 region has 15 residues. V lost 6 bases and J 6 bases, leaving 21 bases between the germline ends. Germline assignment: CDR1 MDHEN and CDR2 SYDVKM. DNA of the CDR3: TGTGCCAGCAGCCTTGGGCGATACGGTAGAGGCGAGCAGTACTTC. Its translation is CASSLGRYGRGEQYF.